The source of this T cell receptor beta chain is a study of Ad26.COV2.S vaccination and SARS-CoV-2 variants. Study observations and caveats: Breadth of non-spike TCRs did not differ between vaccinees and placebo recipients.

As to treatment: some 19 received Ad26.COV2.S at low or high dose, single or two shots; a few received placebo; per-sample allocation not given. Sampling was performed 63 days after the first vaccine or placebo injection. Germline V gene lookup returns CDR1 KGHSH and CDR2 LQKENI. V dropped 5 bases and J dropped 4; count of bases not matched to a gene: 5. This CDR3 has 15 amino acids. Only one count was recorded for this clone. The antigen remains unidentified. The protocol was immunoSEQ multiplex PCR, while the TCRdb copy is restricted to in-frame clones and leaves out a portion. The data show roughly 390,000 clones, less than 90% seen once.

The clonotype originates from a person between 18 and 60 years old who received the Ad26.COV2.S COVID-19 vaccine or a placebo. The rearrangement uses TRBV18 and TRBJ2-1; 10 bases align to TRBD1. The sequenced sample was peripheral blood, obtained in a trial of Ad26.COV2.S vaccine versus placebo. In DNA form, the CDR3 reads TGTGCCAGCTCAGGACAGGGGGTAAGGTACAATGAGCAGTTCTTC. Translating gives CASSGQGVRYNEQFF.